A selection of T cell receptor beta chains follows, all from one sample in a study of shared T cell receptors in the human thymus. Sequenced by immunoSEQ multiplex PCR; TCRdb stores in-frame clones only, minus some. Of 500,000 to 750,000 clones detected, roughly 90% appear once; the ten largest clones hold 0.008% to 0.011%. These data were likewise used in another study, on human thymus T cells.

Sequencing was carried out using thymocytes. These TCRs come from a boy under two years old with a congenital heart defect. Each CDR3 is given with its conserved first and last residue. Fields, in order: clone size, V gene, CDR3 protein. Clone size, where shown, is once, few, many, or a class for clones that have expanded.

.	TRBV7-2	CASRGLADNEQFF
.	TRBV6-5	CASRRGAGEQFF
.	TRBV28	CASSTGTSHPESQYF
.	TRBV27	CASSFGTSGRAGSNYEQYF
.	TRBV20-1	CSAEQGGGYTF
.	TRBV4-3	CASSQDGSSGPYEQYF
.	TRBV29-1	CSFGQAVYNEQFF
.	TRBV10-3	CAISDGSVAFSGANVLTF
few	TRBV29-1	CSVKPGLAGGPYEQYF
once	TRBV6-1	CASSVGGPVDTGELFF
.	TRBV4-1	CASSQGTPQAQYF
once	TRBV4-1	CATRASGRSYNEQFF
.	TRBV15	CATSRDLQQGGYNEQFF
.	TRBV7-9	CASRGSGRAYNEQFF
.	TRBV27	CASSLRGLGPQHF
.	TRBV5-1	CASSAGQGGTEAFF
.	TRBV19	CASSPTLAASYNEQFF
.	TRBV10-1	CASASGREGHNEQFF
.	TRBV5-1	CASSLAGSGQETQYF
.	TRBV27	CASSHYPRGPLNTEAFF
.	TRBV4-1	CASSQDVPGQGTGTEAFF
.	TRBV5-3	CARSLGATTGNQYF
.	TRBV5-8	CASSHDRGRIINQPQHF
few	TRBV27	CASSGRPGLAELKNTGELFF
.	TRBV7-2	CASSFLYGSSYEQYF
.	TRBV10-2	CASSEPGNTEAFF
.	TRBV5-6	CASSLLRGRKGETQYF
.	TRBV27	CASSLGRMNTEAFF
.	TRBV7-9	CASMERGQDIQYF
.	TRBV14	CASSPVLGNTEAFF
.	TRBV4-3	CASSQGRTPGPEQYF
.	TRBV5-1	CASSLGASGASTDTQYF
.	TRBV27	CASNTGQGNTEAFF
.	TRBV5-6	CASSSKLSGRSTDTQYF
.	TRBV27	CASSSGWSYGYTF
.	TRBV5-1	CASSLAGGSNQPQHF
.	TRBV6-5	CASSYLGQGRNEQYF
.	TRBV12-5	CASGASGDRDPGELFF
.	TRBV7-4	CASSPLFGGWFETQYF
.	TRBV12-5	CASGLSYRGESSYEQYF
.	TRBV19	CASSMGQGRNQPQHF
.	TRBV20-1	CAQGTNTEAFF
.	TRBV19	CASSPQGTSVFYEQYF
few	TRBV19	CASTNQGPGANVLTF
.	TRBV5-8	CASRGVGGESEQYF
.	TRBV19	CASRRTSANTDTQYF
.	TRBV7-2	CASSHALADSYEQYF
.	TRBV28	CASSPSTVPATNEKLFF
.	TRBV4-1	CASSQDGLAGHNEQFF
.	TRBV2	CASSEGMGQQKANYGYTF
.	TRBV10-3	CAIRGSGRPEETQYF
.	TRBV13	CASSPLTSGASYEQYF
.	TRBV15	CATRTGAKNIQYF
.	TRBV9	CASSTRRGSDSGANVLTF
.	TRBV10-3	CAISPMTSGSPYEQYF
.	TRBV25-1	CASSGATTNTEAFF
few	TRBV27	CASSPLIGLSGRYEQYF
.	TRBV7-2	CASSPDGNSGANVLTF
.	TRBV19	CASTPPGQLYNYGYTF